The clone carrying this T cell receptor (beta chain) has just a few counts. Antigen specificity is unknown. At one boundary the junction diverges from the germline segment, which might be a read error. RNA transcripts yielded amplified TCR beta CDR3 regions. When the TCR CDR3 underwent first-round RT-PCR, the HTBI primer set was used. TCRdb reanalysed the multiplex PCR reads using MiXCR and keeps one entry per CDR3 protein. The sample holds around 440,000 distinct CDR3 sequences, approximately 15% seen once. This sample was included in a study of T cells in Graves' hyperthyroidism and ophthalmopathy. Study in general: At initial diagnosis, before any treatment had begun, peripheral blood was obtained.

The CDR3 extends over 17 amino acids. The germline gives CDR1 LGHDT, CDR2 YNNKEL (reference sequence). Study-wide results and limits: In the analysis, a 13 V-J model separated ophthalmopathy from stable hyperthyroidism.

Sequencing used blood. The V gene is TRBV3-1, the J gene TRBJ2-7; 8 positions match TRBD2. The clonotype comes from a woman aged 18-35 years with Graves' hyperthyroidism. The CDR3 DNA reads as TGTGCCAGCAACCAAGAGTTTATCGGGGGGGCAGCCAACGAGCAGTACTTC. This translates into CASNQEFIGGAANEQYF.